The 28 T cell receptor beta chains given below trace back to one sample, sequenced in a study of blood T cell repertoires in COVID-19. Method: immunoSEQ multiplex PCR; TCRdb's copy keeps in-frame clones and lacks some. The table has around 42,000 clones, about 82% seen once. Sequenced material: peripheral blood. These receptors were collected from a man older than 75 with active or convalescent COVID-19.

The table lists this clone with a few counts. The V call is TRBV5-5, the J call TRBJ1-2; D not resolved. This CDR3 region has 12 residues. Per the germline V gene, CDR1 is SGHKS and CDR2 is YYEKEE (reference sequence). V lost 0 bases and J 7 bases, leaving 7 bases between the germline ends. CDR3 coding DNA: TGTGCCAGCAGCTTGGGTACCGGTGGCTACACCTTC. This sequence encodes CASSLGTGGYTF.

The chain is built from TRBV7-9 and TRBJ2-1, with 10 bases that match TRBD2. There are 17 residues in the CDR3. V gave up 1 base and J gave up 5 bases; unmatched junction bases: 8. Per the germline V gene, CDR1 is SEHNR and CDR2 is FQNEAQ (reference sequence). DNA of the CDR3: TGTGCCAGCAGCTTAGAGCGGGGGGGCCCCTCAGACAATGAGCAGTTCTTC. It is translated as CASSLERGGPSDNEQFF.

The chain has TRBV9 and TRBJ2-2; D is undetermined. Trimming pared 1 base from V and 7 bases from J, leaving 14 bases between. This CDR3 contains 15 residues. Germline values: CDR1 SGDLS, CDR2 YYNGEE. For the CDR3, the DNA is TGTGCCAGCAGCGTATATTTTGGGCCCGGCGGGGAGCTGTTTTTT. Protein: CASSVYFGPGGELFF.

J is TRBJ1-5 and V is TRBV20-1; unclear D gene. The CDR3 totals 15 residues. V was clipped by 3 bases and J by 1 base, with 13 bases between them. Germline V gene lookup returns CDR1 DFQATT and CDR2 SNEGSKA (reference sequence). This chain's CDR3 is CSASPQESSNQPQHF. The CDR3 DNA follows: TGCAGTGCTAGTCCCCAGGAATCGAGCAATCAGCCCCAGCATTTT.

The V and J genes are TRBV19 and TRBJ1-5; 7 nucleotides align to TRBD1. CDR3 size: 15 residues. The trim removed 8 bases at V and 5 bases at J, leaving 12 bases unmatched. From germline, CDR1 is LNHDA and CDR2 SQIVND (reference sequence). The CDR3 DNA reads as TGTGCCAGTCAAGGGGCAGGGGGATTTGATCAGCCCCAGCATTTT. It codes for CASQGAGGFDQPQHF.

The chain has TRBV27 and TRBJ2-7, with 9 bases that match TRBD1. The CDR3 spans 13 residues. Trimming took 5 bases from V and 4 from J; bases not matched to a gene: 3. CDR1 and CDR2 from the germline V gene are MNHEY and SMNVEV (reference sequence). The CDR3 region has the DNA TGTGCCAGCAGTCCCGGGACAGGGTACGAGCAGTACTTC. This codes for CASSPGTGYEQYF.

The chain recombines TRBV30 with TRBJ1-6; TRBD1 matches 7 bases. The V segment lost 2 bases and the J segment 7 bases; nucleotides outside the gene matches: 11. The CDR3 is 16 residues long. The germline CDR1 and CDR2 sequences are GTSNPN and SVGIG (reference sequence). CDR3 protein: CAWSHFAGTANSPLHF. CDR3 coding DNA: TGTGCCTGGAGTCACTTCGCCGGGACAGCCAATTCACCCCTCCACTTT.

The J gene is TRBJ1-1, the V gene TRBV13; D gene uncertain. There are 13 residues in the CDR3. Deletions cut 4 bases from V and 3 bases from J, with 9 bases between. Germline V gives CDR1 PRHDT, CDR2 FYEKMQ (reference sequence). CDR3 loop: CASSSPRDTEAFF. DNA for the CDR3: TGTGCCAGCAGCTCCCCACGGGACACTGAAGCTTTCTTT.

The rearrangement uses TRBV2 and TRBJ1-1, with TRBD1 matching over 7 bases. Germline loops: CDR1 SNHLY, CDR2 FYNNEI. J gave up 4 bases and V 4 bases, and 6 bases lay outside the gene matches. The CDR3 length is 14 residues. The CDR3 region has the DNA TGTGCCAGCAGTGGTCAGGCAGGGGGCACTGAAGCTTTCTTT. It codes for CASSGQAGGTEAFF.

This rearrangement joins TRBV19 to TRBJ1-2; D uncertain. Germline V gene data show CDR1 as LNHDA and CDR2 as SQIVND (reference sequence). Deletions cut 6 bases from V and 3 bases from J, with 14 bases between. CDR3 length: 14 residues. CDR3 sequence reads: CASSHQRAYYGYTF. CDR3 DNA sequence: TGTGCCAGTAGCCACCAAAGAGCCTACTATGGCTACACCTTC.

The chain is built from TRBV5-5 and TRBJ2-1, with 7 positions matching TRBD2. This CDR3 has 17 residues. After removal of 4 bases from V and 2 bases from J, the junction contained 12 bases not matched to a gene. Germline-derived CDR1 and CDR2 are SGHKS and YYEKEE (reference sequence). The CDR3 is CASSGSSGAWAYNEQFF. DNA of the CDR3: TGTGCCAGCAGCGGTTCTAGCGGAGCTTGGGCCTACAATGAGCAGTTCTTC.

The chain couples TRBV6-5 to TRBJ1-6; D unresolved. There are 14 residues in the CDR3. Looked up from germline, CDR1 is MNHEY and CDR2 is SVGAGI. Trimming took off 5 bases at V and 8 bases at J, with 13 bases between the two ends. CDR3 protein: CASSPADTYSPLHF. The CDR3 nucleotides are TGTGCCAGCAGTCCGGCGGATACGTATTCACCCCTCCACTTT.

The chain combines TRBV6-4 with TRBJ2-1; 8 bases agree with TRBD2. In germline, CDR1 is MRHNA, CDR2 SNTAGT. The junction had 7 bases not matched to a gene; V was cut back by 3 bases and J by 6 bases. CDR3 length equals 15 residues. DNA for the CDR3: TGTGCCAGCAGTGAGACCGGGACTAGAGGCAATGAGCAGTTCTTC. Its protein product is CASSETGTRGNEQFF.

The V gene is TRBV19, the J gene TRBJ1-2, with no clear D. There are 12 residues in the CDR3. Per the germline V gene, CDR1 is LNHDA and CDR2 is SQIVND (reference sequence). Trimming left V 7 bases short and J 8 bases short, with 14 bases between. CDR3 coding DNA: TGTGCCAGTAAATTAGTCCGCGGAGGCTACACCTTC. Amino acid sequence: CASKLVRGGYTF. Full variable domain (outside the CDR3, taken from reference TRBV19 and TRBJ1-2): DGGITQSPKYLFRKEGQNVTLSCEQNLNHDAMYWYRQDPGQGLRLIYYSQIVNDFQKGDIAEGYSVSREKKESFPLTVTSAQKNPTAFYLCASKLVRGGYTFGSGTRLTVV.

The rearrangement links TRBV7-9 to TRBJ1-2; 8 bases are a match to TRBD1. The V and J ends lost 2 bases and 4 bases, in that order; junction bases with no gene match: 0. This CDR3 spans 13 amino acids. The germline gives CDR1 SEHNR, CDR2 FQNEAQ (reference sequence). CDR3 coding DNA: TGTGCCAGCAGCTTACAGGGGGCCTATGGCTACACCTTC. Its protein is CASSLQGAYGYTF.

The V and J genes are TRBV28 and TRBJ2-5; TRBD1 agrees at 7 bases. This CDR3 spans 14 amino acids. The trim removed 9 bases at V and 4 bases at J, leaving 11 bases unmatched. The germline CDR1 and CDR2 sequences are MDHEN and SYDVKM. Here the CDR3 DNA reads TGTGCCAGTTTCAAGTCAGGGGGTACAGAGACCCAGTACTTC. Its translation: CASFKSGGTETQYF. The full variable domain, in which reference TRBV28 and TRBJ2-5 provide the parts outside the CDR3, is DVKVTQSSRYLVKRTGEKVFLECVQDMDHENMFWYRQDPGLGLRLIYFSYDVKMKEKGDIPEGYSVSREKKERFSLILESASTNQTSMYLCASFKSGGTETQYFGPGTRLLVL.

V gene TRBV9 combines with J gene TRBJ2-2, with D possibly being TRBD2 (7 bases). The CDR3 spans 16 residues. CDR1 SGDLS and CDR2 YYNGEE come from the germline V gene. Trimming cost V 3 bases and J 4 bases, with 16 bases left between them. The CDR3, as DNA: TGTGCCAGCAGCGATGGGGGGGCGCGGATCACCGGGGAGCTGTTTTTT. Encoded protein: CASSDGGARITGELFF.

This chain joins TRBV28 and TRBJ2-6, with 8 nucleotides matching TRBD2. The CDR3 is made up of 19 amino acids. V trimming: 3 bases; J trimming: 0 bases; junction bases outside the gene matches: 10. Germline V gene lookup returns CDR1 MDHEN and CDR2 SYDVKM. The DNA for the CDR3 is TGTGCCAGCAGTTTTAATTTTTTAGCGGGATCCTCTGGGGCCAACGTCCTGACTTTC. Amino acids: CASSFNFLAGSSGANVLTF.

This clone showed up just a few times. This chain connects TRBV6-5 to TRBJ2-7; weak D call: TRBD1 (6 bases). Trimming left V 4 bases short and J 5 bases short, with 15 bases between. The germline gives CDR1 MNHEY, CDR2 SVGAGI. The CDR3 contains 14 residues. CDR3 coding DNA: TGTGCCAGCAGTTTCAGGGGTGCGGGCCACGAGCAGTACTTC. It specifies CASSFRGAGHEQYF.

This chain uses TRBV28 with TRBJ2-7; the match to TRBD1 covers 8 bases. Per the germline V gene, CDR1 is MDHEN and CDR2 is SYDVKM. The CDR3 is 13 amino acids. The V gene end was trimmed by 5 bases and the J gene end by 5 bases; junction bases not matched to a gene: 5. This CDR3 reads CASSMGQANEQYF. DNA for the CDR3: TGTGCCAGCAGTATGGGACAGGCCAACGAGCAGTACTTC.

The rearrangement joins TRBV6-2 or TRBV6-3 to TRBJ2-1; 7 bases line up with TRBD1. The CDR3 has 12 amino acids. J lost 13 bases, V lost 3 bases, and 6 bases had no gene match. CDR1 is MNHEY and CDR2 is SVGEGT in the germline V gene. CDR3 region: CASSYHDRAQFF. The CDR3 bases are TGTGCCAGCAGTTATCACGACAGGGCTCAGTTCTTC.

The rearrangement joins TRBV7-2 to TRBJ2-1; the D is unclear. CDR3 length equals 15 residues. Germline CDR1 reads SGHTA; CDR2 reads FQGNSA. Trimming stripped 3 bases from V and 3 bases from J, with 12 bases between. Written as DNA, the CDR3 is TGTGCCAGCAGCTTTATACCTGATAGCTACAATGAGCAGTTCTTC. Translation gives CASSFIPDSYNEQFF. The complete variable domain, with remaining parts taken from reference TRBV7-2 and TRBJ2-1, reads GAGVSQSPSNKVTEKGKDVELRCDPISGHTALYWYRQSLGQGLEFLIYFQGNSAPDKSGLPSDRFSAERTGGSVSTLTIQRTQQEDSAVYLCASSFIPDSYNEQFFGPGTRLTVL.

The chain combines TRBV19 with TRBJ1-3, with D uncertain. The CDR3 covers 14 residues. Trimming shortened V by 5 bases and J by 1 base, and 9 bases separated the two germline ends. In germline, CDR1 is LNHDA, CDR2 SQIVND (reference sequence). The CDR3, as DNA: TGTGCCAGTAGTCTATCTTCGTCTGGAAACACCATATATTTT. Its translation is CASSLSSSGNTIYF.

The chain recombines TRBV5-1 with TRBJ1-6; D unresolved. From germline, CDR1 is SGHRS and CDR2 YFSETQ. Trimming cost V 2 bases and J 5 bases, with 11 bases left between them. This CDR3 has 15 amino acids. In DNA form, the CDR3 reads TGCGCCAGCAGCTTAAACCGGGATCATAATTCACCCCTCCACTTT. As protein: CASSLNRDHNSPLHF.

The chain's CDR3 is CASSQDRNQPQHF. The CDR3 bases are TGTGCCAGCAGCCAGGACAGAAATCAGCCCCAGCATTTT. The chain uses TRBV6-1 and TRBJ1-5; maybe TRBD1 (6 bases). Looked up from germline, CDR1 is MNHNS and CDR2 is SASEGT. This CDR3 comprises 13 residues. Trimming shortened V by 6 bases and J by 4 bases, and 10 bases separated the two germline ends.

The genes are TRBV28 and TRBJ2-7, with TRBD1 matching over 9 bases. Germline V gives CDR1 MDHEN, CDR2 SYDVKM. The CDR3 has 15 amino acids. V shed 4 bases, J shed 4 bases, and the junction held 8 bases outside the gene matches. CDR3 nucleotide sequence: TGTGCCAGCAGTTCGGTTACAGGGGGCAGGTACGAGCAGTACTTC. Its translation: CASSSVTGGRYEQYF.

The chain uses TRBV19 and TRBJ1-2; 8 nucleotides align to TRBD1. Germline V gene lookup returns CDR1 LNHDA and CDR2 SQIVND (reference sequence). V gave up 6 bases and J gave up 4 bases; unmatched junction bases: 4. The CDR3 has 13 residues. The CDR3 nucleotides are TGTGCCAGTAGAGACAGGGGTGTCTATGGCTACACCTTC. This sequence encodes CASRDRGVYGYTF.

For this clone: Other DNA sequences of this sample code for an identical CDR3. This chain joins TRBV4-3 and TRBJ1-5; D might be TRBD1 (6 bases). The CDR3 runs to 18 residues. Germline loops: CDR1 LGHNA, CDR2 YSLEER. Trimming pared 0 bases from V and 3 bases from J, leaving 18 bases between. CDR3 protein: CASSQDVYRVVDNQPQHF. The CDR3 coding sequence is TGCGCCAGCAGCCAAGATGTATACAGGGTGGTGGACAATCAGCCCCAGCATTTT.